In this sample, the clone carrying this T cell receptor (beta chain) turned up many times. What it binds is not known. These data come from a study of identical twins. Regarding the study as a whole: Conclusions relied on cross-sectional statistical analysis, not following the same donors. Within cord blood, abundant beta clonotypes carried fewer insertions, but memory repertoires showed no such trend.

TCRdb redid the calling of the 5' RACE reads with MiXCR, one entry per CDR3 protein. Of about 570,000 distinct CDR3 sequences in the sample, 9.5% to 10% were seen once. The CDR3 consists of 15 residues. Trimming took 0 bases from V and 5 from J; bases not matched to a gene: 2. From germline, CDR1 is MGHRA and CDR2 YSYEKL. The same data also contributed to another study, on yellow fever vaccine responses in identical twins. From that study: Reportedly, the response of twins' T cells to the vaccine seemed partly convergent, partly personalized.

This TCR came from a young woman in good health. Material for sequencing was PBMCs. V and J are TRBV4-1 and TRBJ2-5, with 11 positions matching TRBD1. The CDR3 protein is CASSQEDRGPETQYF. The CDR3 coding sequence is TGCGCCAGCAGCCAAGAGGACAGGGGGCCGGAGACCCAGTACTTC.